The rows below give T cell receptor beta chains drawn from one sample of a study of blood T cell repertoires in COVID-19. The assay was immunoSEQ multiplex PCR, and TCRdb's table has in-frame clones only and misses some. Here the sample spans hundreds of thousands of clones, about 89% being singletons. Input material: peripheral blood. The receptor set was obtained from a woman aged 30 to 39 with COVID-19, enrolled during active disease. The conserved cysteine and the conserved F or W are not part of the CDR3 here. D genes are given only for firm matches.

NA,TRBV19,TRBJ1-2,ASSMGGAYYGYT
TRBD2,TRBV30,TRBJ2-3,ATLTGTSEGADTQY
TRBD1,TRBV6-2/TRBV6-3,TRBJ1-2,ASSLTPDRGLYGYT
TRBD1,TRBV25-1,TRBJ1-6,ASSVATTGRDSPLH
TRBD2,TRBV24-1,TRBJ2-3,ATSETGTSGLGGQY
TRBD1,TRBV9,TRBJ1-4,ASSVGDRTNEKLF
TRBD2,TRBV10-3,TRBJ2-1,AISVLGEGNEQF
TRBD2,TRBV3-1/TRBV3-2,TRBJ2-1,ASSQTSGRWNEQF
NA,TRBV7-2,TRBJ2-7,ASSDRGLSSYEQY
TRBD2,TRBV10-3,TRBJ2-7,AISGTSERYEQY
NA,TRBV5-6,TRBJ1-3,ASSFDYTIY
TRBD1,TRBV6-5,TRBJ2-2,ASRRTGEGELF
TRBD1,TRBV7-2,TRBJ1-2,ASSFGRDRTPYGYT
NA,TRBV19,TRBJ1-5,ASMVWRGLGFQPQH
NA,TRBV4-2,TRBJ2-7,ASSPGFSSYEQY
NA,TRBV7-9,TRBJ1-2,ASSSERGYGYT
TRBD1,TRBV2,TRBJ2-2,ASSRQGANTGELF
TRBD2,TRBV15,TRBJ2-5,ATRGVRAGGMETQY
NA,TRBV4-1,TRBJ2-4,ASSQGEQRVQY
NA,TRBV14,TRBJ1-1,ASSPQTGWGNMNTEAF
NA,TRBV18,TRBJ1-6,ASSLMTGRNSPLH
TRBD1,TRBV7-9,TRBJ2-5,ASSALQGGETQY
NA,TRBV7-9,TRBJ2-7,ASSLARQGPSGYEQY
TRBD1,TRBV5-1,TRBJ2-5,ASSAGTVQETQY
NA,TRBV7-2,TRBJ1-3,ASSLGGGSGNTIY
NA,TRBV28,TRBJ1-3,ASSIGQGTGGNTIY
TRBD2,TRBV7-2,TRBJ2-1,ASSTGRLYNEQF
TRBD1,TRBV18,TRBJ1-2,ASSTQGASGYGYT
NA,TRBV7-2,TRBJ1-2,ASSFKRTPPNYGYT
NA,TRBV7-8,TRBJ1-4,ASSPGAVNEKLF
NA,TRBV4-3,TRBJ1-2,ASSQDQANYGYT
NA,TRBV4-3,TRBJ2-7,ASSQEGGYEQY
TRBD1,TRBV27,TRBJ2-7,ASSLGQGAYEQY
TRBD2,TRBV20-1,TRBJ2-3,SASGAGGLRITDTQY
NA,TRBV7-9,TRBJ2-2,ASSLSLGLANTGELF
NA,TRBV29-1,TRBJ2-3,SVLKGQTSTDTQY
NA,TRBV7-2,TRBJ2-7,ASSLGTDYSYEQY
TRBD2,TRBV7-2,TRBJ2-3,ASSLLAGASTDTQY
TRBD1,TRBV30,TRBJ1-5,AWSSDRGVAQPQH
NA,TRBV27,TRBJ1-2,ASSPGGLSSYT
NA,TRBV7-7,TRBJ2-7,ASSLRHGGEQY
NA,TRBV4-1,TRBJ1-2,ASSQEAGWGGYT
NA,TRBV27,TRBJ2-1,ASSQKRRSEQF
NA,TRBV5-1,TRBJ1-2,ASSLAFADYGYT
NA,TRBV3-1/TRBV3-2,TRBJ1-5,ASSQDLREGQPQH
TRBD2,TRBV5-4,TRBJ2-3,ASSWAGLAGVADTQY
NA,TRBV6-1,TRBJ2-1,ASSEVGWGPHKWEQF
TRBD2,TRBV19,TRBJ2-1,ASSLLPGLAGDEQF
NA,TRBV24-1,TRBJ2-2,ATSDWTVSRELF
NA,TRBV10-3,TRBJ1-1,AISEGRADTEAF
TRBD1,TRBV19,TRBJ1-1,ASRTQGAGEAF
NA,TRBV5-1,TRBJ2-5,ASSLAPGKGFQETQY
NA,TRBV28,TRBJ2-1,ASSWDGRSSYNEQF
NA,TRBV27,TRBJ2-5,ASSFSYQETQY
NA,TRBV19,TRBJ1-2,ASSMQAGLGGYT
TRBD1,TRBV12-3/TRBV12-4,TRBJ1-3,ASRAGGRNTIY